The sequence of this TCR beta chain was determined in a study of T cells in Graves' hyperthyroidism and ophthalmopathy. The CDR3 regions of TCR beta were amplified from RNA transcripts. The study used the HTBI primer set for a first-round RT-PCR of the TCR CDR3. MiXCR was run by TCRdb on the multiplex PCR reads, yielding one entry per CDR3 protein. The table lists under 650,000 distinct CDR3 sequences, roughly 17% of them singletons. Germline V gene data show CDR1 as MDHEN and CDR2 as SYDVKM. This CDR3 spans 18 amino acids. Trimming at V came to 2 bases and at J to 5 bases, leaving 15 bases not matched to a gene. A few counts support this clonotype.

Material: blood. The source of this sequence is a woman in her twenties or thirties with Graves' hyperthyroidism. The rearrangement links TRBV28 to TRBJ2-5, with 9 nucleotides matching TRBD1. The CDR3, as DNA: TGTGCCAGCAGTTTACCCGGGACAGGGAGGAGAGGGGGTGAGACCCAGTACTTC. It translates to CASSLPGTGRRGGETQYF.